Sequencing of this TCR beta chain was carried out in a study of beta chain features in type 1 diabetes. Study overall: Sorted cells numbering approximately 110,000,000 were examined across all samples.

cDNA synthesis used the whole RNA isolate, giving expressed TCRB sequences. The table came from immunoSEQ multiplex PCR; TCRdb's copy has only in-frame clones and leaves some out. Of some 220,000 clones listed, roughly 10% are singletons. Findings and caveats of the study: Naive, central memory and Treg TCRB repertoires appeared more alike in patients than in healthy donors.

On this clone: Its specificity is not known.

After removal of 4 bases from V and 7 bases from J, the junction contained 7 bases not matched to a gene. The CDR3 has 16 residues. Germline V gene lookup returns CDR1 LGHNA and CDR2 YNFKEQ. This receptor was obtained from a man between 18 and 35 years old in good health. The sample comprised central memory CD4+ T cells from blood. The J gene is TRBJ2-2, the V gene TRBV4-2; 12 nucleotides match TRBD1. The CDR3 loop is CASSPRDRGQSGELFF. In DNA form, the CDR3 reads TGTGCCAGCAGCCCCAGGGACAGGGGGCAAAGCGGGGAGCTGTTTTTT.